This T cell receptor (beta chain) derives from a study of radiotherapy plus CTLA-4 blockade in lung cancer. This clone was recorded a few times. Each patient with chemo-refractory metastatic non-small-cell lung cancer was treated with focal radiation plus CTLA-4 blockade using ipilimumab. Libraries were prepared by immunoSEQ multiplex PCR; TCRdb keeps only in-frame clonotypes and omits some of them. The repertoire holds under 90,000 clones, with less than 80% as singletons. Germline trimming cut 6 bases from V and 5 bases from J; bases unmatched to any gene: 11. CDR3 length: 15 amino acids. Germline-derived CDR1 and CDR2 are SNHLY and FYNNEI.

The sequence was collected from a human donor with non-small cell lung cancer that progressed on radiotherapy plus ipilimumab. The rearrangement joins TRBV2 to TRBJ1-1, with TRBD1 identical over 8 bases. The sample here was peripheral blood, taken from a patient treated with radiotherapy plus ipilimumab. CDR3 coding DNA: TGTGCCAGCAGGCCTATGACAGGGGTGGGGACTGAAGCTTTCTTT. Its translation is CASRPMTGVGTEAFF.